A single sample is the source of the 21 T cell receptor beta chains below, sequenced in a study of PD-1 blockade in classical Hodgkin lymphoma. Each patient's relapse followed autologous stem cell transplantation, and brentuximab vedotin exposure varied. Profiling relied on immunoSEQ multiplex PCR, and the TCRdb table lists in-frame clones only, not all of them. The sample holds 100,000 to 120,000 clones, approximately 90% seen once. The input for sequencing was peripheral blood mononuclear cells (PBMCs), taken before the second cycle of nivolumab. The receptors come from a human donor with classical Hodgkin lymphoma.

The chain links TRBV19 to TRBJ1-5; 8 nucleotides align to TRBD1. Germline CDR1 reads LNHDA; CDR2 reads SQIVND (reference sequence). J lost 7 bases, V lost 3 bases, and 5 bases had no gene match. CDR3 length: 14 amino acids. The CDR3: CASSIAQGGQPQHF. Written as DNA, the CDR3 is TGTGCCAGTAGTATCGCACAGGGGGGACAGCCCCAGCATTTT.

The chain carries TRBV15 and TRBJ2-7, with 7 bases lining up with TRBD1. Germline V gene data show CDR1 as LNHNV and CDR2 as YYDKDF (reference sequence). CDR3 length: 15 amino acids. The junction had 3 bases not matched to a gene; V was cut back by 0 bases and J by 1 base. The CDR3 is CATSREPGQSYEQYF. The CDR3 DNA sequence: TGTGCCACCAGCAGAGAACCGGGACAGTCCTACGAGCAGTACTTC.

This chain joins TRBV7-2 and TRBJ2-1, with 14 bases lining up with TRBD2. With 0 bases clipped from V and 9 bases from J, the junction kept 7 bases outside the gene matches. The germline V gene has CDR1 SGHTA and CDR2 FQGNSA. The CDR3 runs 17 residues. CDR3 sequence reads: CASSLAGTSGRRGEQFF. In DNA, the CDR3 is TGTGCCAGCAGCTTAGCGGGGACTAGCGGGAGAAGGGGTGAGCAGTTCTTC. The full variable domain, its missing parts supplied by reference TRBV7-2 and TRBJ2-1, is GAGVSQSPSNKVTEKGKDVELRCDPISGHTALYWYRQSLGQGLEFLIYFQGNSAPDKSGLPSDRFSAERTGGSVSTLTIQRTQQEDSAVYLCASSLAGTSGRRGEQFFGPGTRLTVL.

The chain carries TRBV6-1 and TRBJ1-2, with TRBD1 matching over 7 bases. The length of the CDR3 is 13 residues. In germline, CDR1 is MNHNS, CDR2 SASEGT. The J segment lost 0 bases and the V segment lost 6 bases, leaving 1 base of the junction unmatched. CDR3 bases: TGTGCCAGCAGACAGGGGACTAACTATGGCTACACCTTC. Its protein is CASRQGTNYGYTF.

The rearrangement uses TRBV10-3 and TRBJ1-4; 10 bases are a match to TRBD1. Per the germline V gene, CDR1 is ENHRY and CDR2 is SYGVKD. The CDR3 runs to 17 residues. After removal of 0 bases from V and 7 bases from J, the junction contained 8 bases not matched to a gene. The CDR3 sequence: CAISESTLTGGGEKLFF. DNA for the CDR3: TGTGCCATCAGTGAGTCGACTTTGACAGGGGGCGGTGAAAAACTGTTTTTT.

This CDR3 is CASSLARFETQYF. The CDR3 nucleotides read TGTGCCAGCAGCTTAGCCCGCTTCGAGACCCAGTACTTC. J is TRBJ2-5 and V is TRBV7-9, with D unclear. This CDR3 contains 13 residues. Germline lookup yields CDR1 SEHNR and CDR2 FQNEAQ (reference sequence). V lost 0 bases and J 5 bases, leaving 7 bases between the germline ends.

V is TRBV28 and J is TRBJ1-4; the D is unclear. V was pared by 6 bases and J by 4 bases, with 3 bases between. This CDR3 region has 11 residues. Germline CDR1 MDHEN, CDR2 SYDVKM. The CDR3 nucleotides are TGTGCCAGCAGACGTAATGAAAAACTGTTTTTT. It specifies CASRRNEKLFF.

The chain is built from TRBV28 and TRBJ2-7; TRBD1 agrees at 8 bases. The CDR3 consists of 13 residues. V lost 7 bases, J lost 0 bases, and 2 bases stayed unmatched. Germline V gene lookup returns CDR1 MDHEN and CDR2 SYDVKM. In nucleotides, the CDR3 is TGTGCCAGCATAGGGACAGGCTCCTACGAGCAGTACTTC. It encodes CASIGTGSYEQYF. Filled out from reference TRBV28 and TRBJ2-7, the complete variable domain reads DVKVTQSSRYLVKRTGEKVFLECVQDMDHENMFWYRQDPGLGLRLIYFSYDVKMKEKGDIPEGYSVSREKKERFSLILESASTNQTSMYLCASIGTGSYEQYFGPGTRLTVT.

CDR3 DNA: TGTGCCTGGAGTGGGGGGGCCTATGGCTACACCTTC. It translates to CAWSGGAYGYTF. The chain joins TRBV30 to TRBJ1-2; TRBD1 is a possible D gene (6 bases). V shed 1 base and J shed 4 bases, with 7 bases lying between them. In germline, CDR1 is GTSNPN, CDR2 SVGIG (reference sequence). The CDR3 extends over 12 amino acids.

This sequence joins TRBV15 and TRBJ2-1; D is unresolved. V was clipped by 5 bases and J by 6 bases, with 20 bases between them. Germline V gene lookup returns CDR1 LNHNV and CDR2 YYDKDF (reference sequence). The CDR3 loop spans 16 amino acids. The CDR3 DNA sequence: TGTGCCACCAGCTCCTTAGGCGGCTACACCGCCAATGAGCAGTTCTTC. Translated, it gives CATSSLGGYTANEQFF. The full variable domain, rest sourced from reference TRBV15 and TRBJ2-1, is DAMVIQNPRYQVTQFGKPVTLSCSQTLNHNVMYWYQQKSSQAPKLLFHYYDKDFNNEADTPDNFQSRRPNTSFCFLDIRSPGLGDTAMYLCATSSLGGYTANEQFFGPGTRLTVL.

This clone was observed once. The genes are TRBV27 and TRBJ2-3; 7 bases are a match to TRBD2. The V and J ends lost 2 bases and 6 bases, in that order; junction bases with no gene match: 5. CDR3 length equals 14 residues. Germline V gives CDR1 MNHEY, CDR2 SMNVEV (reference sequence). In DNA form, the CDR3 reads TGTGCCAGCAGTTTAGCCCGGCGGGGGGATACGCAGTATTTT. Encoded protein: CASSLARRGDTQYF.

V and J are TRBV6-1 and TRBJ1-2; D uncertain. The CDR3 runs 14 residues. V was shortened by 4 bases and J by 4 bases, with 13 bases between the two germline ends. CDR1 is MNHNS and CDR2 is SASEGT in the germline V gene. The CDR3 DNA sequence: TGTGCCAGCAGTGGGGCCCGGGCCGGCTATGGCTACACCTTC. Its translation: CASSGARAGYGYTF.

The J gene is TRBJ1-6, the V gene TRBV30; 7 positions match TRBD1. The CDR3 totals 13 residues. Per the germline V gene, CDR1 is GTSNPN and CDR2 is SVGIG (reference sequence). V shed 8 bases, J shed 5 bases, and the junction held 6 bases outside the gene matches. DNA for the CDR3: TGTGCCCAGGGGGGGCAGAATAATTCACCCCTCCACTTT. This translates into CAQGGQNNSPLHF.

The chain combines TRBV28 with TRBJ1-4; D uncertain. The V end was cut by 5 bases, the J end by 0 bases, with 10 bases between. This CDR3 has 15 amino acids. CDR1 and CDR2 (germline): MDHEN, SYDVKM. This CDR3 is CASSLMTPTNEKLFF. The CDR3 bases are TGTGCCAGCAGTCTAATGACACCAACTAATGAAAAACTGTTTTTT.

This chain uses TRBV6-5 with TRBJ1-2; tentatively, D is TRBD1 (6 bases). CDR1 is MNHEY, CDR2 SVGAGI, per germline. The CDR3 loop spans 13 amino acids. The V gene lost 4 bases and the J gene lost 5 bases, with 11 bases spanning the gap. The CDR3 here is CASSSDRVYGYTF. DNA of the CDR3: TGTGCCAGCAGTTCGGACAGAGTTTATGGCTACACCTTC.

The chain has TRBV27 and TRBJ2-2, with 10 bases matching TRBD2. V gave up 2 bases and J gave up 9 bases; unmatched junction bases: 6. CDR1 is MNHEY and CDR2 is SMNVEV in the germline V gene (reference sequence). CDR3 size: 15 residues. The CDR3 reads CASSLGVAGGRELFF. In DNA, the CDR3 is TGTGCCAGCAGTTTAGGGGTAGCGGGGGGCCGGGAGCTGTTTTTT.

This chain links TRBV28 with TRBJ2-1; tentatively, D is TRBD2 (6 bases). Germline lookup yields CDR1 MDHEN and CDR2 SYDVKM. This CDR3 is 16 amino acids long. Trimming took off 5 bases at V and 0 bases at J, with 14 bases between the two ends. The DNA of the CDR3 is TGTGCCAGCAGTCCGGGACTTTTCAACTCCTACAATGAGCAGTTCTTC. It is translated as CASSPGLFNSYNEQFF. Full variable domain (rest looked up from reference TRBV28 and TRBJ2-1): DVKVTQSSRYLVKRTGEKVFLECVQDMDHENMFWYRQDPGLGLRLIYFSYDVKMKEKGDIPEGYSVSREKKERFSLILESASTNQTSMYLCASSPGLFNSYNEQFFGPGTRLTVL.

The chain couples TRBV7-9 to TRBJ2-5; D is tentatively TRBD1 or TRBD2 (5 bases each). From germline, CDR1 is SEHNR and CDR2 FQNEAQ (reference sequence). This CDR3 region has 18 residues. V dropped 1 base and J dropped 4 bases, with 22 bases sitting between them. The CDR3, as DNA: TGTGCCAGCAGCTTAGAGGGATTAGTGGGACGGGTAGGAGAGACCCAGTACTTC. It specifies CASSLEGLVGRVGETQYF.

This clone was observed a few times. The chain employs TRBV6-5 and TRBJ2-7; D may correspond to TRBD1 or TRBD2 (5 bases each). The V gene's germline CDR1 is MNHEY and CDR2 SVGAGI. Trimming left V 6 bases short and J 2 bases short, with 17 bases between. This CDR3 region has 15 residues. The CDR3 region is CASSQPRGATYEQYF. CDR3 DNA sequence: TGTGCCAGCAGCCAACCCCGAGGGGCCACCTACGAGCAGTACTTC.

This clone showed up just once. V and J are TRBV4-3 and TRBJ2-3, with 11 nucleotides matching TRBD2. The ends lost 2 bases at V and 2 bases at J; junction bases unmatched: 6. Germline assignment: CDR1 LGHNA and CDR2 YSLEER. This CDR3 comprises 17 residues. CDR3 DNA sequence: TGCGCCAGCAGCCAATCGGGACTAGCGGAGGTCACAGATACGCAGTATTTT. Translating gives CASSQSGLAEVTDTQYF.

The chain is built from TRBV19 and TRBJ2-1; weak D call: TRBD1 (6 bases). CDR3 length: 14 residues. V lost 3 bases and J lost 10, with 16 bases in between. In germline, CDR1 is LNHDA, CDR2 SQIVND (reference sequence). Written as DNA, the CDR3 is TGTGCCAGTAGTATGCTGATGGGGACAACCGAGCAGTTCTTC. Its protein product is CASSMLMGTTEQFF.